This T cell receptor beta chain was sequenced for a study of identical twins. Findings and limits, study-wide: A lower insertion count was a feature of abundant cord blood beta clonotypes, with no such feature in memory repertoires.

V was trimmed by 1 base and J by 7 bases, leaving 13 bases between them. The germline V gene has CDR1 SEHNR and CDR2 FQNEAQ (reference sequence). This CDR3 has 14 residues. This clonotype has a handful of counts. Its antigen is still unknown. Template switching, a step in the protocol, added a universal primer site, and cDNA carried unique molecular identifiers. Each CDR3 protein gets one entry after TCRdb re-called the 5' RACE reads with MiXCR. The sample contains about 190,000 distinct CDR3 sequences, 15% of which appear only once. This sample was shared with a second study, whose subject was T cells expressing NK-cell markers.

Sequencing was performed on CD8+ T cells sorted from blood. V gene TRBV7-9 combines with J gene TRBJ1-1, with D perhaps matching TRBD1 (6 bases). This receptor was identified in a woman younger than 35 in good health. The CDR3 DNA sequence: TGTGCCAGCAGCTTAGAGGACAGCCTTGTTGAAGCTTTCTTT. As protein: CASSLEDSLVEAFF. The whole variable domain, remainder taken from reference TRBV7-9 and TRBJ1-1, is DTGVSQNPRHKITKRGQNVTFRCDPISEHNRLYWYRQTLGQGPEFLTYFQNEAQLEKSRLLSDRFSAERPKGSFSTLEIQRTEQGDSAMYLCASSLEDSLVEAFFGQGTRLTVV.